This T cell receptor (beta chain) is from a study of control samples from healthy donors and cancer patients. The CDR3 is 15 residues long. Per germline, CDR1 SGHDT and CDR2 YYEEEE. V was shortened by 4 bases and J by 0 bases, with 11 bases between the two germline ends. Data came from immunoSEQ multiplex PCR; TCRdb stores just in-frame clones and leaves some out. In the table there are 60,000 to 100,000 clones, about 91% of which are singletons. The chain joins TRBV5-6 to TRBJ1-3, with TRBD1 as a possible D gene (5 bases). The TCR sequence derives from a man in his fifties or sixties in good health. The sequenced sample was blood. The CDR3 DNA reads TGTGCCAGCAGCCCCGGGACGGTCTCTGGAAACACCATATATTTT. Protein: CASSPGTVSGNTIYF.